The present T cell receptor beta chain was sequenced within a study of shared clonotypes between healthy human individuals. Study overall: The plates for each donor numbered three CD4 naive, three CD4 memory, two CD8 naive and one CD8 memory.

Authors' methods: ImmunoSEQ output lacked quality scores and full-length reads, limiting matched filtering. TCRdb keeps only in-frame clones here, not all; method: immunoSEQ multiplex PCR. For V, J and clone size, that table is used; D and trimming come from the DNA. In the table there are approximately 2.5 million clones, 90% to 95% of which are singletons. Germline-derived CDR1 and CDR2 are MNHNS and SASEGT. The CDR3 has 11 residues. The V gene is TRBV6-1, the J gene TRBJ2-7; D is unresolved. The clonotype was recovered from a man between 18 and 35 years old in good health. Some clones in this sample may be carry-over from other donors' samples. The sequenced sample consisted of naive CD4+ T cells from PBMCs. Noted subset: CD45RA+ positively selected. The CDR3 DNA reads TGTGTCGCGTGGGGATCCTACGAGCAGTACTTC. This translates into CVAWGSYEQYF.